This passage covers 5 T cell receptor beta chains from one sample sequenced in a study of blood T cells in healthy people across ages. Combining a sample-barcoded 5' primer with a J-beta primer mix, a second PCR ran for about 7 to 11 cycles. TCRdb reanalysed the 5' RACE reads using MiXCR and keeps one entry per CDR3 protein. The profile covers 1.4 million to 1.5 million distinct CDR3 sequences, with roughly 45% appearing a single time and roughly 7.9% taken by the ten largest. The sample taken for sequencing was blood. These receptors all come from a woman under 30 in good health.

The chain carries TRBV5-6 and TRBJ1-4; D might be TRBD1 (6 bases). This CDR3 is 15 amino acids long. The V and J ends lost 2 bases and 3 bases respectively, with 11 bases between them. CDR1 is SGHDT, CDR2 YYEEEE, per germline. CDR3 sequence: CASSFRQDSNEKLFF. CDR3 nucleotide sequence: TGTGCCAGCAGCTTTCGACAGGACTCTAATGAAAAACTGTTTTTT.

This chain connects TRBV20-1 to TRBJ2-7, with TRBD2 matching over 8 bases. Unmatched junction bases numbered 2, after V lost 4 bases and J lost 6 bases. Germline values: CDR1 DFQATT, CDR2 SNEGSKA (reference sequence). The CDR3 runs 11 residues. In DNA, the CDR3 is TGCAGTGCTATTAGCGGGGTCGAGCAGTACTTC. It is translated as CSAISGVEQYF.

This rearrangement joins TRBV4-2 to TRBJ1-5, with TRBD1 matching over 9 bases. The CDR3 loop spans 16 amino acids. The junction had 7 bases not matched to a gene; V was cut back by 2 bases and J by 5 bases. Germline CDR1 is LGHNA and CDR2 is YNFKEQ. CDR3 in amino acids: CASSQNLGQGYQPQHF. In DNA form, the CDR3 reads TGTGCCAGCAGCCAAAACCTGGGACAGGGTTATCAGCCCCAGCATTTT.

The V call is TRBV21-1, the J call TRBJ2-3. TRBV21-1 is tagged as a pseudogene. The CDR3 has 15 residues. The CDR3 here is CVSSNWSRRTDTQYF. The CDR3 DNA reads TGTGTCAGCAGCAATTGGTCACGTCGGACAGATACGCAGTATTTT.

The chain uses TRBV20-1 and TRBJ2-7, with 9 bases fitting TRBD2. The germline gives CDR1 DFQATT, CDR2 SNEGSKA (reference sequence). The length of the CDR3 is 15 residues. The V gene end was trimmed by 3 bases and the J gene end by 3 bases; junction bases not matched to a gene: 9. The CDR3: CSARMELAGYYEQYF. CDR3 in DNA: TGCAGTGCTAGGATGGAGCTAGCGGGGTACTACGAGCAGTACTTC.